These 5 T cell receptor beta chains share one sample of origin, sequenced in a study of T cells after yellow fever vaccination. TCRdb recomputed calls from the 5' RACE reads with MiXCR, one row per CDR3 protein. This table holds 250,000 or so distinct CDR3 sequences, about 7% found once. The material was CD4+ T cells sorted from PBMCs, obtained 15 days after the yellow fever booster vaccination. The receptors come from a man under 40 who received the YFV17D yellow fever vaccine.

J is TRBJ2-1 and V is TRBV5-1; no firm D call. CDR1 is SGHRS, CDR2 YFSETQ, per germline. V lost 2 bases and J lost 6, with 9 bases in between. This CDR3 has 13 amino acids. The DNA of the CDR3 is TGCGCCAGCAGCTTTGGGGTTTTCAATGAGCAGTTCTTC. This gives the protein CASSFGVFNEQFF.

The V call is TRBV19, the J call TRBJ2-1; D is undetermined. Per the germline V gene, CDR1 is LNHDA and CDR2 is SQIVND (reference sequence). The CDR3 contains 15 residues. Trimming pared 6 bases from V and 6 bases from J, leaving 18 bases between. The CDR3 DNA reads as TGTGCCAGTAGCTCGGGCGCGAAGGGCGGCAATGAGCAGTTCTTC. Encoded protein: CASSSGAKGGNEQFF.

A few counts support this clonotype. The rearrangement links TRBV5-1 to TRBJ2-1; 10 bases agree with TRBD2. Germline CDR1 SGHRS, CDR2 YFSETQ. V lost 6 bases, J lost 2 bases, and 8 bases stayed unmatched. The CDR3 totals 16 residues. The CDR3 protein is CASTALAGGTYNEQFF. DNA of the CDR3: TGCGCCAGCACCGCCTTAGCGGGAGGAACCTACAATGAGCAGTTCTTC.

This clonotype was seen repeatedly, ten times or more. The V and J genes are TRBV7-2 and TRBJ2-5, with a tentative D call TRBD2 (6 bases). V lost 5 bases, J lost 4 bases, and 11 bases lay in between. Germline V lookup: CDR1 SGHTA, CDR2 FQGNSA. The CDR3 is 13 residues long. CDR3 sequence (DNA): TGTGCCAGCAGCAGGGACTGGCTAGAGACCCAGTACTTC. It encodes CASSRDWLETQYF.

This clonotype appeared a few times. The chain uses TRBV4-3 and TRBJ1-5, with a possible D match to TRBD1 (5 bases). The CDR3 contains 16 residues. The V and J ends lost 0 bases and 0 bases respectively, with 9 bases between them. CDR1 and CDR2 from the germline V gene are LGHNA and YSLEER. The CDR3, as DNA: TGCGCCAGCAGCCAAGATAGACAGTATAGCAATCAGCCCCAGCATTTT. Its protein product is CASSQDRQYSNQPQHF.